This section outlines one TCR beta chain sequence together with its context. Its matching antigen is unknown. TCRdb keeps only in-frame clones here, not all; method: immunoSEQ multiplex PCR. The profile covers around 63,000 clones, with 80% appearing a single time and approximately 0.5% taken by the ten largest. The data are from a study of memory CD4+ T cells and cytomegalovirus serostatus. About the research overall: Healthy Belgian adult donors included roughly nine CMV-positive and some 24 CMV-negative people.

CDR1 SGHRS and CDR2 YFSETQ come from the germline V gene. The V gene end was trimmed by 7 bases and the J gene end by 8 bases; junction bases not matched to a gene: 9. This CDR3 spans 14 amino acids. Whole-study results and caveats: A US-trained random forest predicted CMV serostatus with median AUC approximately 0.9.

Single viable CD3+CD4+CD8-CD45RO+ cells were sorted as the memory CD4+ T cells. Donors' CMV status reflects serum IgG against pp150, pp28, p38, p52. This chain connects TRBV5-1 to TRBJ1-4; TRBD1 matches 9 bases. Sequences were obtained from memory CD4+ T cells from blood. This receptor was identified in an adult in good health and CMV-seronegative. Some clones in this sample may be carry-over from other donors' samples. Here the CDR3 reads CASSGQGSQEKLFF. DNA of the CDR3: TGCGCCAGCTCCGGACAGGGGTCCCAGGAAAAACTGTTTTTT.